These 29 T cell receptor beta chains came from one sample sequenced in a study of beta chain features in type 1 diabetes. Isolated RNA was reverse transcribed in full, so expressed TCRB transcripts were sequenced. This table comes from immunoSEQ multiplex PCR, and its TCRdb copy is limited to in-frame clones, with some not included. Of fewer than 350,000 clones in the sample, approximately 15% were seen once. Whole-study results and caveats: TCRB CDR3 length was moderately but significantly reduced in all four CD4+ subsets of Type 1 diabetes patients.

No antigens are known for them. The material sequenced was naive CD4+ T cells from blood. These receptors all come from a man aged 18-30 years with type 1 diabetes.

The chain couples TRBV7-8 to TRBJ2-1, with TRBD2 identical over 8 bases. CDR3 length equals 15 residues. Trimming cost V 1 base and J 4 bases; bases outside gene matches: 3. CDR1 SGHVS and CDR2 FQNEAQ come from the germline V gene. The CDR3 bases are TGTGCCAGCAGCTTAGTCGGGAGGGGATACAATGAGCAGTTCTTC. Its translation: CASSLVGRGYNEQFF.

This clone was seen a handful of times. This rearrangement joins TRBV4-3 to TRBJ2-1, with 7 bases aligning to TRBD2. This CDR3 comprises 16 residues. CDR1 LGHNA and CDR2 YSLEER come from the germline V gene. Losses at the gene ends were 1 base for V and 4 bases for J; bases not matched to a gene: 7. The CDR3 loop reads CASSQGLAGRYNEQFF. The CDR3 DNA reads as TGCGCCAGCAGCCAAGGGTTAGCGGGCCGGTACAATGAGCAGTTCTTC.

V gene TRBV7-2 combines with J gene TRBJ2-1; 11 nucleotides agree with TRBD1. The germline V gene has CDR1 SGHTA and CDR2 FQGNSA. The CDR3 has 14 amino acids. V shed 5 bases and J 9 bases; nucleotides not matched to a gene: 6. The CDR3 DNA reads TGTGCCAGCAGCGGCCGGACAGGGGGCAGTGAGCAGTTCTTC. Residues: CASSGRTGGSEQFF.

This clone was counted a few times. The gene calls are TRBV29-1 and TRBJ1-5, with TRBD1 identical over 10 bases. Trimming removed 4 bases from V and 3 bases from J; junction bases left unmatched: 0. CDR1 and CDR2 from the germline V gene are SQVTM and ANQGSEA. This CDR3 is built from 13 residues. Here the CDR3 reads CSVGQGANQPQHF. The CDR3 nucleotides read TGCAGCGTTGGACAGGGGGCCAATCAGCCCCAGCATTTT.

The chain uses TRBV5-1 and TRBJ2-1; possibly TRBD2 for D (7 bases). The CDR3 runs to 15 residues. V shed 4 bases and J shed 8 bases, with 19 bases lying between them. Germline V gene lookup returns CDR1 SGHRS and CDR2 YFSETQ. In nucleotides, the CDR3 is TGCGCCAGCAGCGGGATCGGGACGGGGGGCCATGAGCAGTTCTTC. Its translation: CASSGIGTGGHEQFF.

This clone was recorded a few times. The J gene is TRBJ2-1, the V gene TRBV5-1; maybe TRBD1 (6 bases). The CDR3 totals 21 residues. Germline CDR1 reads SGHRS; CDR2 reads YFSETQ. Trimming took off 1 base at V and 4 bases at J, with 30 bases between the two ends. The CDR3 region has the DNA TGCGCCAGCAGCTTGACCTTTCGGTTCCGACAGGACCCCCGACGATACAATGAGCAGTTCTTC. This codes for CASSLTFRFRQDPRRYNEQFF.

The chain recombines TRBV5-4 with TRBJ1-6, with D perhaps TRBD1 (5 bases). Germline values: CDR1 SGHNT, CDR2 YYREEE (reference sequence). Deletions cut 4 bases from V and 4 bases from J, with 9 bases between. The CDR3 has 14 amino acids. CDR3: CASSQDSYNSPLHF. DNA of the CDR3: TGTGCCAGCAGCCAAGACAGTTATAATTCACCCCTCCACTTT.

The chain has TRBV4-1 and TRBJ1-5, with D tentatively TRBD1 (6 bases). The V end lost 1 base, the J end lost 5 bases, and 18 bases lay between the germline ends. Germline CDR1 is MGHRA and CDR2 is YSYEKL. The length of the CDR3 is 17 residues. The CDR3 reads CASSQVTGKMDDQPQHF. The DNA for the CDR3 is TGCGCCAGCAGCCAAGTTACAGGGAAGATGGATGATCAGCCCCAGCATTTT.

The chain joins TRBV6-1 to TRBJ1-5; TRBD1 matches at 9 bases. The CDR3 contains 13 residues. With V trimmed by 7 bases and J by 7 bases, 5 bases remained unmatched. Germline V gene data show CDR1 as MNHNS and CDR2 as SASEGT. CDR3 in DNA: TGTGCCAGCACACAGGGGGCCCGACAGCCCCAGCATTTT. Translating gives CASTQGARQPQHF.

This clone has more than one count but fewer than ten. J is TRBJ2-1 and V is TRBV5-6, with 8 bases identical to TRBD2. The junction had 4 bases not matched to a gene; V was cut back by 2 bases and J by 0 bases. CDR3 length: 16 residues. Germline values: CDR1 SGHDT, CDR2 YYEEEE. The DNA of the CDR3 is TGTGCCAGCAGCTTCGGGCTAGCGGGCTCCTACAATGAGCAGTTCTTC. It encodes CASSFGLAGSYNEQFF.

The chain combines TRBV25-1 with TRBJ1-6, with TRBD1 matching over 7 bases. Germline V gene lookup returns CDR1 MGHDK and CDR2 SYGVNS. Trimming took 3 bases from V and 10 from J; bases not matched to a gene: 6. CDR3 length equals 14 residues. CDR3 region: CASSDQGVGSPLHF. CDR3 nucleotides: TGTGCCAGCAGTGATCAGGGGGTAGGGTCACCCCTCCACTTT.

This clone was seen more than once but under ten times. V is TRBV7-9 and J is TRBJ2-7; the match to TRBD2 covers 9 bases. The V gene's germline CDR1 is SEHNR and CDR2 FQNEAQ (reference sequence). Trimming took 4 bases from V and 2 from J; bases not matched to a gene: 6. The CDR3 is 15 amino acids. The CDR3 reads CASSSWPSGAYEQYF. CDR3 bases: TGTGCCAGCAGCTCCTGGCCTAGCGGGGCCTACGAGCAGTACTTC.

The chain's CDR3 is CASSPVLPQYF. CDR3 DNA sequence: TGTGCCAGCAGTCCGGTACTGCCCCAGTACTTC. The V call is TRBV7-9, the J call TRBJ2-5; D not resolved. This CDR3 is built from 11 residues. Trimming left V 6 bases short and J 9 bases short, with 11 bases between. Germline loops: CDR1 SEHNR, CDR2 FQNEAQ (reference sequence).

Concerning this clone itself: A junction boundary mismatches the germline segment, possibly from a read error. The rearrangement links TRBV10-3 to TRBJ2-5; TRBD2 is a possible D gene (6 bases). CDR1 is ENHRY, CDR2 SYGVKD, per germline. This CDR3 is 17 amino acids long. The CDR3 coding sequence is TGTGGTGCCCCCACAAGCCGGGACTCCTTGGATGGGGAGATCCAGTACTTC. It codes for CGAPTSRDSLDGEIQYF.

V and J are TRBV27 and TRBJ2-7; 11 bases line up with TRBD2. The junction had 11 bases not matched to a gene; V was cut back by 2 bases and J by 2 bases. From germline, CDR1 is MNHEY and CDR2 SMNVEV (reference sequence). The CDR3 extends over 18 amino acids. The CDR3 is CASSLKWLAGGFPYEQYF. The CDR3, as DNA: TGTGCCAGCAGTTTAAAGTGGCTAGCGGGAGGATTTCCCTACGAGCAGTACTTC.

A few counts support this clone. This CDR3 reads CASSYVLRTRNEQYF. CDR3 DNA: TGTGCCAGCAGTTACGTCTTGCGGACTCGGAACGAGCAGTACTTC. The gene calls are TRBV6-5 and TRBJ2-7; perhaps TRBD2 as D (5 bases). In germline, CDR1 is MNHEY, CDR2 SVGAGI. V was shortened by 2 bases and J by 5 bases, with 16 bases between the two germline ends. This CDR3 comprises 15 residues.

This chain connects TRBV7-9 to TRBJ1-4; D might be TRBD1 (5 bases). There are 13 residues in the CDR3. The V gene lost 5 bases and the J gene lost 6 bases, with 10 bases spanning the gap. The V gene's germline CDR1 is SEHNR and CDR2 FQNEAQ (reference sequence). The CDR3 reads CASSHWGDEKLFF. CDR3 coding DNA: TGTGCCAGCAGCCATTGGGGGGATGAAAAACTGTTTTTT.

Only a few counts were recorded for this clone. J is TRBJ1-2 and V is TRBV5-6; 7 bases align to TRBD1. V was pared by 4 bases and J by 3 bases, with 6 bases of the junction left unmatched. Germline V CDR1 and CDR2: SGHDT, YYEEEE. This CDR3 region has 14 residues. In nucleotides, the CDR3 is TGTGCCAGCAGCGGGGACAGCGGTTACTATGGCTACACCTTC. This translates into CASSGDSGYYGYTF.

V and J are TRBV5-1 and TRBJ2-2; 12 bases are shared with TRBD1. V lost 2 bases, J lost 6 bases, and 5 bases stayed unmatched. This CDR3 has 16 amino acids. The V gene's germline CDR1 is SGHRS and CDR2 YFSETQ. DNA for the CDR3: TGCGCCAGCAGCTTCTCCGGGACAGGGGGCTCCGGGGAGCTGTTTTTT. Translation: CASSFSGTGGSGELFF.

This clone has just a few counts. The rearrangement links TRBV5-1 to TRBJ2-1, with 9 bases matching TRBD2. The J segment lost 16 bases and the V segment lost 6 bases, leaving 14 bases of the junction unmatched. CDR1 is SGHRS, CDR2 YFSETQ, per germline. CDR3 size: 13 residues. The chain's CDR3 is CASNLDSGGRNFF. As DNA, the CDR3 is TGCGCCAGCAACCTGGATAGCGGGGGACGAAATTTCTTC.

This rearrangement joins TRBV7-2 to TRBJ2-1; no clear D gene. Deletions cut 3 bases from V and 6 bases from J, with 9 bases between. Germline lookup yields CDR1 SGHTA and CDR2 FQGNSA. The CDR3 is 13 residues long. CDR3 protein: CASSFVRVNEQFF. CDR3 nucleotides: TGTGCCAGCAGCTTCGTGCGCGTCAATGAGCAGTTCTTC.

V is TRBV30 and J is TRBJ1-1; a weak D match, TRBD1 (6 bases). CDR1 is GTSNPN, CDR2 SVGIG, per germline (reference sequence). V was trimmed by 5 bases and J by 1 base, leaving 8 bases between them. This CDR3 spans 12 amino acids. The CDR3 reads CAWGQTNTEAFF. CDR3 coding DNA: TGTGCCTGGGGACAGACGAACACTGAAGCTTTCTTT. Variable domain in full (rest from reference TRBV30 and TRBJ1-1): SQTIHQWPATLVQPVGSPLSLECTVEGTSNPNLYWYRQAAGRGLQLLFYSVGIGQISSEVPQNLSASRPQDRQFILSSKKLLLSDSGFYLCAWGQTNTEAFFGQGTRLTVV.

V and J are TRBV18 and TRBJ2-3; D unclear. Germline-derived CDR1 and CDR2 are KGHSH and LQKENI. Deletions cut 3 bases from V and 0 bases from J, with 7 bases between. The CDR3 has 14 amino acids. CDR3 sequence: CASSPGRSTDTQYF. Written as DNA, the CDR3 is TGTGCCAGCTCACCGGGCCGCAGCACAGATACGCAGTATTTT.

The V call is TRBV9, the J call TRBJ2-3; 12 nucleotides agree with TRBD2. The junction had 12 bases not matched to a gene; V was cut back by 4 bases and J by 3 bases. CDR1 SGDLS and CDR2 YYNGEE come from the germline V gene. The CDR3 is 18 amino acids. The chain's CDR3 is CASSTTSGGGFQTDTQYF. The CDR3 region has the DNA TGTGCCAGCAGCACGACTAGCGGGGGAGGTTTTCAAACAGATACGCAGTATTTT.

J is TRBJ1-3 and V is TRBV28; 8 positions match TRBD1. CDR3 size: 14 residues. Germline CDR1 MDHEN, CDR2 SYDVKM. Germline trimming cut 5 bases from V and 0 bases from J; bases unmatched to any gene: 0. In DNA form, the CDR3 reads TGTGCCAGCAGTACAGGGGGCTCTGGAAACACCATATATTTT. Amino acid sequence: CASSTGGSGNTIYF.

The table lists this clone with a count of one. Other DNA sequences from this sample encode an identical CDR3 as well. The chain combines TRBV5-1 with TRBJ2-3, with TRBD2 identical over 10 bases. Germline trimming cut 0 bases from V and 5 bases from J; bases unmatched to any gene: 0. The CDR3 sequence is 14 residues long. CDR1 is SGHRS, CDR2 YFSETQ, per germline. The CDR3 spells CASSLGLAGDTQYF. In nucleotides, the CDR3 is TGCGCCAGCAGCTTGGGACTAGCGGGAGATACGCAGTATTTT. Looking up the rest from reference TRBV5-1 and TRBJ2-3 gives the full variable domain: KAGVTQTPRYLIKTRGQQVTLSCSPISGHRSVSWYQQTPGQGLQFLFEYFSETQRNKGNFPGRFSGRQFSNSRSEMNVSTLELGDSALYLCASSLGLAGDTQYFGPGTRLTVL.

This clone has more than one count but fewer than ten. The gene calls are TRBV7-2 and TRBJ2-2; 10 bases line up with TRBD1. Germline CDR1 SGHTA, CDR2 FQGNSA. V gave up 5 bases and J gave up 8 bases; unmatched junction bases: 8. CDR3 length: 15 amino acids. CDR3 amino acids: CASSHRDRGSGELFF. CDR3 coding DNA: TGTGCCAGCAGCCACCGGGACAGGGGAAGTGGGGAGCTGTTTTTT.

This chain uses TRBV7-6 with TRBJ2-1; weak D call: TRBD1 (6 bases). Trimming removed 2 bases from V and 3 bases from J, with 8 bases in between. Germline CDR1 SGHVS, CDR2 FNYEAQ. The CDR3 runs to 14 residues. CDR3 coding DNA: TGTGCCAGCAGCTTATCAGGGGACTACAATGAGCAGTTCTTC. It is translated as CASSLSGDYNEQFF.

The chain is built from TRBV9 and TRBJ2-2; 7 nucleotides align to TRBD2. Germline trimming cut 0 bases from V and 1 base from J; bases unmatched to any gene: 3. Germline CDR1 and CDR2: SGDLS and YYNGEE. The CDR3 spans 16 residues. The CDR3 spells CASSVASGENTGELFF. The DNA for the CDR3 is TGTGCCAGCAGCGTAGCAAGCGGGGAGAACACCGGGGAGCTGTTTTTT.